This T cell receptor beta chain was sequenced for a study of T cell clonotyping in hematopoietic cell transplantation. About the research overall: Cytoreduction preceded collection of pretransplant recipient samples.

Study results and caveats: CD4 and CD8 repertoire contributions could not be separated without sorting.

Time point specified: recipient sample about 28 days before transplant, after cytoreduction. Recipient blood drawn about 28 days pretransplant and days 30, 100, 180 after. TCRdb's copy holds only in-frame clones and misses some; the assay was immunoSEQ multiplex PCR. The table includes approximately 46,000 clones, 80% to 90% detected once. The V and J ends lost 8 bases and 3 bases respectively, with 14 bases between them. Germline CDR1 is MDHEN and CDR2 is SYDVKM. This CDR3 has 14 residues. This clone was seen a few times. No antigen is known for it. Material: peripheral blood mononuclear cells, obtained before stem cell transplant. The sequence derives from a man aged 55 to 70 with biphenotypic leukemia. Some clones in this sample may be carry-over from other donors' samples. V is TRBV28 and J is TRBJ1-3, with a weak D call TRBD1 (5 bases). CDR3 in amino acids: CASSAGEGGNTIYF. The CDR3 nucleotides are TGTGCCAGCTCCGCGGGGGAAGGTGGAAACACCATATATTTT.